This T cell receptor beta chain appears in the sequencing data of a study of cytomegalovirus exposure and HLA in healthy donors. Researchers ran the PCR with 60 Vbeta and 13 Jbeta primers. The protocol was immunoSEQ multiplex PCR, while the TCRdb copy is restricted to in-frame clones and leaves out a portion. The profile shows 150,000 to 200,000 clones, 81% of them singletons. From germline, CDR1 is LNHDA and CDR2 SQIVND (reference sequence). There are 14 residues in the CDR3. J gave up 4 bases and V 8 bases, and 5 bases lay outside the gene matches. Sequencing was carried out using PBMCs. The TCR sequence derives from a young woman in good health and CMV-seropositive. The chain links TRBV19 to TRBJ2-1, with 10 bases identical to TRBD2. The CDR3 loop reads CASSSTSGYNEQFF. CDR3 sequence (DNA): TGTGCCAGTTCTTCGACTAGCGGGTACAATGAGCAGTTCTTC.